The 13 T cell receptor beta chains below were found in one sample sequenced in a study of T cells in Graves' hyperthyroidism and ophthalmopathy. Amplification targeted TCR beta CDR3 regions from RNA transcripts. The HTBI primer set was used in a first-round RT-PCR of the TCR CDR3. TCRdb re-called the multiplex PCR reads through MiXCR, storing one row per CDR3 protein. The data hold 250,000 to 350,000 distinct CDR3 sequences, with about 20% observed a single time. Specimen: blood. Receptor source: a man younger than 45 with Graves' ophthalmopathy.

This clonotype has a handful of counts. The rearrangement uses TRBV6-1 and TRBJ2-1, with 7 positions matching TRBD2. This CDR3 contains 14 residues. Losses at the gene ends were 10 bases for V and 0 bases for J; bases not matched to a gene: 6. From germline, CDR1 is MNHNS and CDR2 SASEGT. CDR3 residues: CATGGSSSYNEQFF. The CDR3 bases are TGTGCCACCGGGGGGAGTAGCTCCTACAATGAGCAGTTCTTC.

This clonotype was picked up a small number of times. V usage is TRBV6-1 and J usage is TRBJ2-7; a possible D gene is TRBD2 (5 bases). Trimming removed 5 bases at V and 2 bases at J, with 16 bases between. This CDR3 is built from 15 residues. The germline V gene has CDR1 MNHNS and CDR2 SASEGT. The CDR3 loop reads CASSLNPTRAYEQYF. The CDR3 DNA reads TGTGCCAGCAGTCTTAACCCAACTAGGGCCTACGAGCAGTACTTC.

CDR3 bases: TGTGCCAGCACCGGGGAGGGCCTCTACGAGCAGTACTTC. Translated, it gives CASTGEGLYEQYF. The rearrangement joins TRBV27 to TRBJ2-7, with 7 positions matching TRBD2. Germline V gene sequence: CDR1 MNHEY, CDR2 SMNVEV (reference sequence). The CDR3 spans 13 residues. Unmatched junction bases numbered 6, after V lost 7 bases and J lost 3 bases.

This chain uses TRBV18 with TRBJ1-2, with a weak D call TRBD1 (5 bases). Germline V CDR1 and CDR2: KGHSH, LQKENI. The CDR3 loop spans 16 amino acids. The V and J ends lost 0 bases and 1 base respectively, with 12 bases between them. Here the CDR3 reads CASSPPIQGGNYGYTF. The CDR3 coding sequence is TGTGCCAGCTCACCACCCATCCAGGGCGGTAACTATGGCTACACCTTC.

This clonotype was observed a few times. The J gene is TRBJ2-3, the V gene TRBV9, with a possible D match to TRBD2 (6 bases). V lost 4 bases to trimming and J lost 5 bases, with 14 bases between them. The CDR3 has 14 residues. Germline CDR1 and CDR2: SGDLS and YYNGEE. The CDR3 coding sequence is TGTGCCAGCAGCAGGGGCGGGACGGGAGATACGCAGTATTTT. This translates into CASSRGGTGDTQYF.

This clonotype occurred a few times. This chain uses TRBV5-6 with TRBJ1-1, with a weak D call TRBD1 (5 bases). The CDR3 extends over 13 amino acids. Germline V CDR1 and CDR2: SGHDT, YYEEEE. Between the trimmed V and J ends, which lost 3 bases and 1 base, there was a span of 7 bases. CDR3 sequence (DNA): TGTGCCAGCAGCTGGGGCGGGAACACTGAAGCTTTCTTT. Amino acids: CASSWGGNTEAFF.

About this clonotype itself: A single base separates this from a much larger clone, so it may be a read error. V usage is TRBV14 and J usage is TRBJ1-1; D uncertain. This CDR3 region has 12 residues. Germline V CDR1 and CDR2: SGHDN, FVKESK. The CDR3 spells CVSSLQNTEAFF. The CDR3 DNA is TGTGTCAGCAGCTTGCAGAACACTGAAGCTTTCTTT.

The chain recombines TRBV30 with TRBJ1-2; D remains unclear. Germline CDR1 GTSNPN, CDR2 SVGIG (reference sequence). The V and J ends lost 5 bases and 9 bases respectively, with 13 bases between them. CDR3 length: 11 amino acids. This chain's CDR3 is CAWVNADSYTF. The CDR3 coding sequence is TGTGCCTGGGTTAACGCCGACAGCTACACCTTC. Full variable domain (remainder filled in from reference TRBV30 and TRBJ1-2): SQTIHQWPATLVQPVGSPLSLECTVEGTSNPNLYWYRQAAGRGLQLLFYSVGIGQISSEVPQNLSASRPQDRQFILSSKKLLLSDSGFYLCAWVNADSYTFGSGTRLTVV.

The V call is TRBV12-3 or TRBV12-4, the J call TRBJ1-1, with a weak D call TRBD1 (6 bases). The CDR3 covers 15 residues. Between the trimmed V and J ends, which lost 4 bases and 4 bases, there was a span of 16 bases. CDR3 sequence: CASSYTGAQGTEAFF. The DNA of the CDR3 is TGTGCCAGCAGTTACACGGGGGCGCAGGGCACTGAAGCTTTCTTT.

Only a few counts were recorded for this clonotype. CDR3 loop: CASSQTRIAGEVPTDTQYF. CDR3 bases: TGTGCCAGCAGCCAAACAAGAATAGCGGGAGAGGTCCCCACAGATACGCAGTATTTT. The chain has TRBV5-4 and TRBJ2-3, with TRBD2 matching over 9 bases. Germline CDR1 reads SGHNT; CDR2 reads YYREEE (reference sequence). This CDR3 is 19 amino acids long. Trimming at V came to 4 bases and at J to 2 bases, leaving 17 bases not matched to a gene.

This clonotype was picked up a small number of times. The chain couples TRBV4-2 to TRBJ1-1, with D perhaps TRBD1 (5 bases). CDR3 length equals 16 residues. The germline CDR1 and CDR2 sequences are LGHNA and YNFKEQ. V lost 4 bases, J lost 0 bases, and 15 bases lay in between. The CDR3 DNA reads TGTGCCAGCAGCCCACAAGGGCGGGGCATGAACACTGAAGCTTTCTTT. It encodes CASSPQGRGMNTEAFF.

This clonotype was counted at least ten times. This chain uses TRBV11-2 with TRBJ2-3; D perhaps matches TRBD2 (5 bases). Deletions cut 2 bases from V and 5 bases from J, with 11 bases between. The CDR3 extends over 14 amino acids. The germline V gene encodes CDR1 SGHAT and CDR2 FQNNGV. The CDR3 region is CASSLWVEEDTQYF. The CDR3 nucleotides are TGTGCCAGCAGCTTATGGGTGGAGGAAGATACGCAGTATTTT.

This clonotype showed up many times. The J gene is TRBJ2-7, the V gene TRBV2; D tentatively reads TRBD1 or TRBD2 (6 bases each). V was trimmed by 6 bases and J by 2 bases, leaving 14 bases between them. The CDR3 totals 14 residues. CDR1 SNHLY and CDR2 FYNNEI come from the germline V gene. CDR3 DNA: TGTGCCAGCAGGGGGGGCGGGGCCCCCTACGAGCAGTACTTC. Amino acid sequence: CASRGGGAPYEQYF.